This TCR beta chain was identified in a study of blood T cell repertoires in COVID-19. Source study methods: Reference gene primer amplification gave nucleated cell count estimates. The protocol was immunoSEQ multiplex PCR, while the TCRdb copy is restricted to in-frame clones and leaves out a portion. V, J and clone size are those of that table, while D and trimming were read from the DNA. The data hold 65,000 to 85,000 clones, with about nine tenths observed a single time. After removal of 2 bases from V and 9 bases from J, the junction contained 11 bases not matched to a gene. The CDR3 runs to 16 residues. Germline V gene data show CDR1 as SGHNT and CDR2 as YENEEA.

This TCR derives from a woman aged 18-30 years with acute or convalescent COVID-19. The rearrangement uses TRBV11-3 and TRBJ1-5; 9 bases agree with TRBD1. Sequenced material: peripheral blood. The CDR3 sequence: CASSLRRDREGLPQHF. The CDR3 DNA sequence: TGTGCCAGCAGCTTAAGACGGGACAGGGAGGGGCTGCCCCAGCATTTT.